The 8 T cell receptor beta chains presented below share a single source sample, sequenced in a study of shared clonotypes between healthy human individuals. Data came from immunoSEQ multiplex PCR; TCRdb stores just in-frame clones and leaves some out. The table has 2.3 million or so clones, 80% to 95% seen once. The sample consisted of naive CD4+ T cells from PBMCs. Subset reported: CD45RA+ positively selected. These TCRs come from a man younger than 35 in good health. Some clones in this sample may be carry-over from other donors' samples.

The chain links TRBV5-1 to TRBJ2-2, with 12 bases lining up with TRBD2. Germline V gene lookup returns CDR1 SGHRS and CDR2 YFSETQ. CDR3 length equals 15 residues. Trimming removed 7 bases from V and 5 bases from J; junction bases left unmatched: 6. The CDR3: CASRGLAGFTGELFF. Written as DNA, the CDR3 is TGCGCCAGCCGAGGACTAGCGGGATTTACCGGGGAGCTGTTTTTT.

The chain joins TRBV5-1 to TRBJ2-3, with unresolved D. V was clipped by 1 base and J by 4 bases, with 10 bases between them. The germline V gene encodes CDR1 SGHRS and CDR2 YFSETQ. The CDR3 has 14 amino acids. This chain's CDR3 is CASSLNPPADTQYF. For the CDR3, the DNA is TGCGCCAGCAGCTTGAACCCCCCAGCAGATACGCAGTATTTT.

The chain is built from TRBV30 and TRBJ1-3, with 9 bases identical to TRBD1. The CDR3 contains 18 residues. With V trimmed by 0 bases and J by 6 bases, 15 bases remained unmatched. CDR1 is GTSNPN and CDR2 is SVGIG in the germline V gene (reference sequence). Here the CDR3 DNA reads TGTGCCTGGAGTGTACTACGAACCTCAACAGGGGGCGAAAACACCATATATTTT. This encodes CAWSVLRTSTGGENTIYF. Based on the CDR3 plus reference TRBV30 and TRBJ1-3, the full variable domain is SQTIHQWPATLVQPVGSPLSLECTVEGTSNPNLYWYRQAAGRGLQLLFYSVGIGQISSEVPQNLSASRPQDRQFILSSKKLLLSDSGFYLCAWSVLRTSTGGENTIYFGEGSWLTVV.

The chain employs TRBV7-8 and TRBJ2-7, with 12 nucleotides matching TRBD2. CDR3 size: 16 residues. Germline CDR1 is SGHVS and CDR2 is FQNEAQ. Germline trimming cut 0 bases from V and 2 bases from J; bases unmatched to any gene: 2. The CDR3 is CASSLARLAGAYEQYF. CDR3 coding DNA: TGTGCCAGCAGCTTAGCACGACTAGCGGGAGCCTACGAGCAGTACTTC.

Regarding this clone: This specimen includes other DNA sequences encoding the same CDR3. V is TRBV6-5 and J is TRBJ2-7; D is possibly TRBD1 (5 bases). Trimming pared 6 bases from V and 3 bases from J, leaving 9 bases between. Per germline, CDR1 MNHEY and CDR2 SVGAGI. This CDR3 has 12 residues. The CDR3 DNA reads TGTGCCAGCAGCAGAGACAGCTACGAGCAGTACTTC. Translation: CASSRDSYEQYF.

The V gene is TRBV15, the J gene TRBJ1-5; no definite D call. This CDR3 is 15 amino acids long. V was pared by 5 bases and J by 0 bases, with 11 bases between. CDR1 and CDR2 (germline): LNHNV, YYDKDF (reference sequence). The CDR3 here is CATSEYSYSNQPQHF. The CDR3 DNA reads as TGTGCCACCAGCGAGTACTCCTATAGCAATCAGCCCCAGCATTTT.

This chain connects TRBV11-2 to TRBJ1-1; 10 bases fit TRBD1. Germline loops: CDR1 SGHAT, CDR2 FQNNGV. J gave up 10 bases and V 0 bases, and 8 bases lay outside the gene matches. This CDR3 contains 15 residues. The CDR3 protein is CASSLDDRGRMRAFF. The CDR3 DNA follows: TGTGCCAGCAGCTTAGACGACAGGGGGCGAATGAGAGCTTTCTTT.

The chain employs TRBV7-2 and TRBJ2-5; D ambiguous. The CDR3 is 13 amino acids. Looked up from germline, CDR1 is SGHTA and CDR2 is FQGNSA. Trimming removed 3 bases from V and 5 bases from J, with 10 bases in between. The CDR3 loop is CASSLQMRETQYF. The DNA for the CDR3 is TGTGCCAGCAGCTTGCAAATGCGGGAGACCCAGTACTTC. The variable domain in full, completed from reference TRBV7-2 and TRBJ2-5, reads GAGVSQSPSNKVTEKGKDVELRCDPISGHTALYWYRQSLGQGLEFLIYFQGNSAPDKSGLPSDRFSAERTGGSVSTLTIQRTQQEDSAVYLCASSLQMRETQYFGPGTRLLVL.